The subject of this entry is one TCR beta chain. The PCR used 60 Vbeta and 13 Jbeta primers. Libraries were prepared by immunoSEQ multiplex PCR; TCRdb keeps only in-frame clonotypes and omits some of them. The sample holds some 150,000 clones; around 80% are singletons and the top ten take about 7.7%. The V and J ends lost 9 bases and 4 bases, in that order; junction bases with no gene match: 5. The CDR3 runs to 14 residues. Germline V lookup: CDR1 ENHRY, CDR2 SYGVKD. These data are taken from a study of cytomegalovirus exposure and HLA in healthy donors. This receptor was taken from a woman aged 30 to 39 in good health and CMV-seropositive. The specimen was PBMCs. V is TRBV10-3 and J is TRBJ2-2, with 10 bases fitting TRBD2. The CDR3 spells CAIKGLASTGELFF. CDR3 DNA: TGTGCCATAAAGGGACTAGCGTCCACCGGGGAGCTGTTTTTT.